The rows below give T cell receptor beta chains drawn from one sample of a study of vaccination effects on CD4 cells after COVID-19. The method was immunoSEQ multiplex PCR; TCRdb's version includes in-frame clones alone and lacks a portion of them. Among tens of thousands of clones listed, 80% were seen once. The antigens of these receptors remain unknown. The material sequenced was CD4+ T cells from PBMCs cultured with SARS-CoV-2 spike peptides, taken before COVID-19 vaccination. These receptors were taken from a human donor who received a COVID-19 vaccine. CDR3s include the opening cysteine and the closing phenylalanine or tryptophan.

j_gene,v_gene,len,CDR3aa
TRBJ1-5,TRBV7-2,15,CASSLRGRGDQPQHF
TRBJ2-3,TRBV2,15,CASSERQPSTDTQYF
TRBJ2-1,TRBV4-1,19,CASSQRTGTSGGAYNEQFF
TRBJ2-2,TRBV3-1/TRBV3-2,16,CASSQAGTGNTGELFF
TRBJ2-3,TRBV27,18,CASSLSNPISGGADTQYF
TRBJ1-4,TRBV6-1,15,CASSEDWGKGEKLFF
TRBJ2-5,TRBV5-4,18,CASSSGTSGGGIGETQYF
TRBJ1-4,TRBV9,16,CASSPRGGSTNEKLFF
TRBJ2-3,TRBV5-1,13,CASSLADKDTQYF
TRBJ1-1,TRBV7-2,14,CASSPEVMNTEAFF
TRBJ1-1,TRBV30,16,CAWSGGDRDMETEAFF
TRBJ1-3,TRBV18,15,CASSPGQRSGNTIYF
TRBJ2-5,TRBV7-3,16,CASSQPGTGGAETQYF
TRBJ2-1,TRBV24-1,15,CATSDPAGGHYEQFF
TRBJ1-6,TRBV25-1,16,CASSEPRTGGHSPLHF